This T cell receptor (beta chain) was retrieved from a study of identical twins. Study findings and constraints: Insertions were fewer in abundant cord blood beta clonotypes, whereas memory repertoires showed none of this pattern.

This clonotype was counted between two and nine times. Its antigen is not identified. The CDR3 contains 15 residues. CDR1 and CDR2 (germline): SNHLY, FYNNEI. V dropped 2 bases and J dropped 0 bases, with 8 bases sitting between them. TCRdb called the 5' RACE reads again in MiXCR, with one record for every CDR3 protein. The sample includes approximately 890,000 distinct CDR3 sequences, 9% to 15% seen only once; the top ten take 1.5% to 2%. This sample was shared with a second study, whose subject was yellow fever vaccine responses in identical twins.

The source of this sequence is a woman between 18 and 29 years old in good health. The chain uses TRBV2 and TRBJ2-1; D is uncertain. Sequenced: PBMCs. The CDR3 is CASSELSSSYNEQFF. CDR3 nucleotides: TGTGCCAGCAGTGAATTATCGAGCTCCTACAATGAGCAGTTCTTC.